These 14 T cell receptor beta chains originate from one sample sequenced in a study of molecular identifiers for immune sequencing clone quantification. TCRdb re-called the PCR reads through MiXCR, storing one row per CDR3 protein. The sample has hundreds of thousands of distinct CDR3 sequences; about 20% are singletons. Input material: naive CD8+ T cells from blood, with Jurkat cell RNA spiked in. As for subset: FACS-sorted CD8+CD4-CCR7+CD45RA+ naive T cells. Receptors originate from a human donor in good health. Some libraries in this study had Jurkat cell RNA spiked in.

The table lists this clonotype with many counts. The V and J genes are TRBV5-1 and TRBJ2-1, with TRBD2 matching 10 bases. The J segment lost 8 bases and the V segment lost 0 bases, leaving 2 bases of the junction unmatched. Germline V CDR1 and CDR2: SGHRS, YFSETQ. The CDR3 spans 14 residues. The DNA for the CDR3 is TGCGCCAGCAGCTTGGTAGCGGGGGGCGATGAGCAGTTCTTC. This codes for CASSLVAGGDEQFF.

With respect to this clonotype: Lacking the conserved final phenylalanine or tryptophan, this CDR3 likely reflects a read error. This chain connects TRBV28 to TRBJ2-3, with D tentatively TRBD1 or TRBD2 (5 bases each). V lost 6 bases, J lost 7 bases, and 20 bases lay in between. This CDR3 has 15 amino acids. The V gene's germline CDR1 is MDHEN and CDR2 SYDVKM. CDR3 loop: CASRFRDENSYTQYL. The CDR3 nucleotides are TGTGCCAGCAGGTTCCGGGACGAGAACAGTTATACGCAGTATCTT.

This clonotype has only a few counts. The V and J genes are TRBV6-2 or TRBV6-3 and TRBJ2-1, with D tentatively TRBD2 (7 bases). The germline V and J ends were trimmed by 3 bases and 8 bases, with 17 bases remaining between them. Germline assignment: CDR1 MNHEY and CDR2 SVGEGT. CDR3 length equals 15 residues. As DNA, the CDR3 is TGTGCCAGCAGTTATGATGGGGGGGCCTCTCATGAGCAGTTCTTC. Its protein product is CASSYDGGASHEQFF.

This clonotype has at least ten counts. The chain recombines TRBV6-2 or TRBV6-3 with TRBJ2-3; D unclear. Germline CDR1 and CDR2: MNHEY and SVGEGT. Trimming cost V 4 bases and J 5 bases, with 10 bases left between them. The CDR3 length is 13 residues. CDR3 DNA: TGTGCCAGCAGTTTATGGGGATTAGATACGCAGTATTTT. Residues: CASSLWGLDTQYF.

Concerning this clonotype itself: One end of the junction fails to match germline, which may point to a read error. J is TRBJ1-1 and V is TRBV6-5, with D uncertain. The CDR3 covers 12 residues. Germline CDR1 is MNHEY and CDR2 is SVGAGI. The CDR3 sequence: CTSSAVGTEAFF. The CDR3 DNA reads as TGTACCAGCAGTGCGGTCGGGACTGAAGCTTTCTTT.

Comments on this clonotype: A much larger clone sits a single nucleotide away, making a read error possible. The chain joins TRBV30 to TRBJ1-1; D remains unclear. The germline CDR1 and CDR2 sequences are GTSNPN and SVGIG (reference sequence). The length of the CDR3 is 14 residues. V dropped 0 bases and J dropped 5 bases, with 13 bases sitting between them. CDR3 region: CAWSVGMGKTEAFF. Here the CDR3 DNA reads TGTGCCTGGAGTGTGGGAATGGGCAAGACTGAAGCTTTCTTT.

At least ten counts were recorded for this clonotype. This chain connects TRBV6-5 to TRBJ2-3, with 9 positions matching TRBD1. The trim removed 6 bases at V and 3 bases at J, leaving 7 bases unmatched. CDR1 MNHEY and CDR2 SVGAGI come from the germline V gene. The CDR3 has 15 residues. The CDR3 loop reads CASSRTGGETDTQYF. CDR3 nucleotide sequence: TGTGCCAGCAGCCGAACAGGGGGCGAGACAGATACGCAGTATTTT.

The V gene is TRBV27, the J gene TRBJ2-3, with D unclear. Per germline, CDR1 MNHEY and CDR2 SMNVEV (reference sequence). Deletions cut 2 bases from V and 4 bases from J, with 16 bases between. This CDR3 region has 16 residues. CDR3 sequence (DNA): TGTGCCAGCAGTTTAACGACTCCCCACGGCGCAGATACGCAGTATTTT. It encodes CASSLTTPHGADTQYF.

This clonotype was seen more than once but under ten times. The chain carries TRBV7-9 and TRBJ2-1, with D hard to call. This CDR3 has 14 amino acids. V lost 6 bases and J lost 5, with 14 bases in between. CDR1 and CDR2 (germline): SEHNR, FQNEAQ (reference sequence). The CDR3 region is CASRPGSINNEQFF. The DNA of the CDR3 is TGTGCCAGCAGGCCCGGATCCATTAACAATGAGCAGTTCTTC.

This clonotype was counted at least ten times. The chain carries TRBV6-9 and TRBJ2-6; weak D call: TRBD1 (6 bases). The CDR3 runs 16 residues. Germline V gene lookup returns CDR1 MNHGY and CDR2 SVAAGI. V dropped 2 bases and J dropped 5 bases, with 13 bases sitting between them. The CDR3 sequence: CASSYQTGRRANVLTF. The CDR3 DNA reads TGTGCCAGCAGTTATCAGACAGGACGAAGGGCCAACGTCCTGACTTTC.

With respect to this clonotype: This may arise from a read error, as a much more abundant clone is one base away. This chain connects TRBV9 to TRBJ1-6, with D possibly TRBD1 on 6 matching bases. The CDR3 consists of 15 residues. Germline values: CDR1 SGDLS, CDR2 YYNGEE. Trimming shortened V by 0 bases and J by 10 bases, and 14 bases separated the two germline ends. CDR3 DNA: TGTGCCAGCAGCGTAGAACGGGGGGCTGGCTCACCCCTCCACTTT. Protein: CASSVERGAGSPLHF.

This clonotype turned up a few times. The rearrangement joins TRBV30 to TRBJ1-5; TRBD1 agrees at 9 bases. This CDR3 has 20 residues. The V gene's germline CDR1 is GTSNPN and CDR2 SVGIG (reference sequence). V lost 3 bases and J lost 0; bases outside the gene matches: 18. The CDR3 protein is CAWSHGRGDRAIYSNQPQHF. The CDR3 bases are TGTGCCTGGAGCCACGGGAGAGGGGACAGGGCGATTTATAGCAATCAGCCCCAGCATTTT. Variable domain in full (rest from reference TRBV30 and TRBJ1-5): SQTIHQWPATLVQPVGSPLSLECTVEGTSNPNLYWYRQAAGRGLQLLFYSVGIGQISSEVPQNLSASRPQDRQFILSSKKLLLSDSGFYLCAWSHGRGDRAIYSNQPQHFGDGTRLSIL.

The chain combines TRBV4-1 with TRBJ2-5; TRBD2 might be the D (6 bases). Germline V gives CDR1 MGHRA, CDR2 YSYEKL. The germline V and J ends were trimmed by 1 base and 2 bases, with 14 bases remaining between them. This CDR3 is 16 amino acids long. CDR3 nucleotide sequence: TGCGCCAGCAGCCAAGGTGAGGCAGGACTACAAGAGACCCAGTACTTC. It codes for CASSQGEAGLQETQYF.

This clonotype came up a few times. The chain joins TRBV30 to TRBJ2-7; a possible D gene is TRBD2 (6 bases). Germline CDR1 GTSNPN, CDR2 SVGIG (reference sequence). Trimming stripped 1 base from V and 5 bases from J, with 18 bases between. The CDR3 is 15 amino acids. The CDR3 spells CAWSERGRYSNEQYF. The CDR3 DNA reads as TGTGCCTGGAGTGAACGAGGGAGGTATAGTAACGAGCAGTACTTC.